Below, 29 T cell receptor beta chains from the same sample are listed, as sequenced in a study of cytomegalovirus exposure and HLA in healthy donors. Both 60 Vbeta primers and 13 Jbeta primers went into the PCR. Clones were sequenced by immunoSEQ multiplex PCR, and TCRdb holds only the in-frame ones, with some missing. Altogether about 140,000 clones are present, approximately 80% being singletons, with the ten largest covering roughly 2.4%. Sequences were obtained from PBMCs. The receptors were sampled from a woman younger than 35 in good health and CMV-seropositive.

The CDR3 region is CASSYRQTNQPQHF. The CDR3 DNA is TGTGCCAGCAGTTATAGACAGACCAATCAGCCCCAGCATTTT. The V and J genes are TRBV7-2 and TRBJ1-5, with D possibly matching TRBD1 (5 bases). The germline V gene has CDR1 SGHTA and CDR2 FQGNSA. This CDR3 contains 14 residues. Trimming took off 6 bases at V and 3 bases at J, with 12 bases between the two ends.

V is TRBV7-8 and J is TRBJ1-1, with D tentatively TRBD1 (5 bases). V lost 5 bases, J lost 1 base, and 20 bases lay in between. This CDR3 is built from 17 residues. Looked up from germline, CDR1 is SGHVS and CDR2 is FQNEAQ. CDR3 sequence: CASSPALWGVSNTEAFF. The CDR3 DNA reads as TGTGCCAGCAGCCCAGCGTTGTGGGGGGTATCGAACACTGAAGCTTTCTTT. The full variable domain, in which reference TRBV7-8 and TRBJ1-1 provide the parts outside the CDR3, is GAGVSQSPRYKVAKRGQDVALRCDPISGHVSLFWYQQALGQGPEFLTYFQNEAQLDKSGLPSDRFFAERPEGSVSTLKIQRTQQEDSAVYLCASSPALWGVSNTEAFFGQGTRLTVV.

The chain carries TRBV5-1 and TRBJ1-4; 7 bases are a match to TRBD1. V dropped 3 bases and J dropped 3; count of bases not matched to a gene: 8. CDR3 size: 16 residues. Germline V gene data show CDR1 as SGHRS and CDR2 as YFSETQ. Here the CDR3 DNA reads TGCGCCAGCAGCTCCCAACCGACAGGGCCTAATGAAAAACTGTTTTTT. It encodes CASSSQPTGPNEKLFF.

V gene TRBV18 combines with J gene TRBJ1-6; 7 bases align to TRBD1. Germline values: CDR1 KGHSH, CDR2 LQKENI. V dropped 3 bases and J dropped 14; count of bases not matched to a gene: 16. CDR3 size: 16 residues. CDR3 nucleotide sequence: TGTGCCAGCTCACCCCCGACAGGGCCCCCGGGGTGGTCCCTCCACTTT. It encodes CASSPPTGPPGWSLHF.

Written as DNA, the CDR3 is TGCGCCAGCTCGCGTGGACTAGGGAAAGAGGATACGCAGTATTTT. Protein: CASSRGLGKEDTQYF. The chain links TRBV10-1 to TRBJ2-3; 7 bases agree with TRBD2. The germline CDR1 and CDR2 sequences are WNHNN and SYGVQD (reference sequence). The CDR3 is made up of 15 amino acids. Germline trimming cut 8 bases from V and 6 bases from J; bases unmatched to any gene: 14.

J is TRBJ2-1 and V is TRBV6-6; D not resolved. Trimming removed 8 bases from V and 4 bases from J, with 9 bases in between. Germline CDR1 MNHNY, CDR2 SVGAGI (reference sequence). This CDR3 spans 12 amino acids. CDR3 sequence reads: CASGHQYNEQFF. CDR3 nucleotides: TGTGCCAGCGGCCACCAGTACAATGAGCAGTTCTTC.

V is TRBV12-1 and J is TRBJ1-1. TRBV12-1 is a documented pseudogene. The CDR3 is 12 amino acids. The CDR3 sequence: CASSFSKGGAFF. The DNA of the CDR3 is TGTGCCAGCAGCTTCTCGAAGGGGGGGGCTTTCTTT.

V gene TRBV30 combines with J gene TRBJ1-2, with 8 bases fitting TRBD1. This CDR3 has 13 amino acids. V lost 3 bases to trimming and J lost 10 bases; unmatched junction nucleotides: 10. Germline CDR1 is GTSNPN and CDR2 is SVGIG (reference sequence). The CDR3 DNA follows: TGTGCCTGGAGGAGACAGGGGCCCTCCGCCTACACCTTC. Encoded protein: CAWRRQGPSAYTF.

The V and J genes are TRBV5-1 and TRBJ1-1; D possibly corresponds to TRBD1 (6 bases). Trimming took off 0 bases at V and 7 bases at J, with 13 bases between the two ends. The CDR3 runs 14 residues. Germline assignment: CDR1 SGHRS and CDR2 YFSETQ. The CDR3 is CASSLAAGEGEAFF. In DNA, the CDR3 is TGCGCCAGCAGCTTGGCCGCAGGGGAGGGTGAAGCTTTCTTT.

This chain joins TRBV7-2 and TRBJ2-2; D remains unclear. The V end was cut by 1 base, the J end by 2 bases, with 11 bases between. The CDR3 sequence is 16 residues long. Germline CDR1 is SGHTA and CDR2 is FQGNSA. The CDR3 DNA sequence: TGTGCCAGCAGCTTAGAGAGTATTCGCAACACCGGGGAGCTGTTTTTT. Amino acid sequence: CASSLESIRNTGELFF.

The CDR3 is CASTTGSLNTEAFF. The CDR3 coding sequence is TGTGCCAGTACTACGGGTTCCTTGAACACTGAAGCTTTCTTT. The rearrangement links TRBV19 to TRBJ1-1; D gene unclear. CDR1 is LNHDA, CDR2 SQIVND, per germline (reference sequence). This CDR3 contains 14 residues. Trimming took 7 bases from V and 0 from J, leaving 12 bases between them. Complete variable domain (other parts from reference TRBV19 and TRBJ1-1): DGGITQSPKYLFRKEGQNVTLSCEQNLNHDAMYWYRQDPGQGLRLIYYSQIVNDFQKGDIAEGYSVSREKKESFPLTVTSAQKNPTAFYLCASTTGSLNTEAFFGQGTRLTVV.

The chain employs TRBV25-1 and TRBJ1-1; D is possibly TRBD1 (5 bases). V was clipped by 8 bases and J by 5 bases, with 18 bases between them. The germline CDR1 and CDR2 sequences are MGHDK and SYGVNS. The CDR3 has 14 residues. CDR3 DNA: TGTGCCAGCTCACGGGGGGGGGAGAGAACTGAAGCTTTCTTT. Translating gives CASSRGGERTEAFF.

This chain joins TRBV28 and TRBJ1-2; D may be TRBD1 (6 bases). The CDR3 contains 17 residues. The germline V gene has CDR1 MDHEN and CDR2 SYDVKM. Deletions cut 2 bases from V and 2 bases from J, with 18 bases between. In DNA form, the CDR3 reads TGTGCCAGCAGTTTAGGGGGGTCGGGGGGCATCAACTATGGCTACACCTTC. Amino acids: CASSLGGSGGINYGYTF.

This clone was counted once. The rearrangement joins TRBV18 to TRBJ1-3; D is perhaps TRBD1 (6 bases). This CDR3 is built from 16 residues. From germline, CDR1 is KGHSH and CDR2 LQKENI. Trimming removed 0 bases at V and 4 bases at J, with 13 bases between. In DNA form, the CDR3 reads TGTGCCAGCTCACCACCCGGGTTACAGGGAGGAAACACCATATATTTT. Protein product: CASSPPGLQGGNTIYF.

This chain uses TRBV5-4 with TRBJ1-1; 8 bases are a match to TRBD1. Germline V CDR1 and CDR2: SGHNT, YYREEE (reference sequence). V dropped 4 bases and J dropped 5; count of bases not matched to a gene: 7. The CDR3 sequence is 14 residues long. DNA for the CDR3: TGTGCCAGCAGCGCCGGACAGGGTGTTACTGAAGCTTTCTTT. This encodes CASSAGQGVTEAFF.

CDR3 DNA sequence: TGTGCCAGCAGCTGGGGAGTGGGGTCCGGACAAGAGACCCAGTACTTC. Translation: CASSWGVGSGQETQYF. V usage is TRBV5-5 and J usage is TRBJ2-5, with D possibly matching TRBD2 (5 bases). CDR1 and CDR2 from the germline V gene are SGHKS and YYEKEE (reference sequence). The CDR3 runs 16 residues. V was trimmed by 3 bases and J by 2 bases, leaving 17 bases between them.

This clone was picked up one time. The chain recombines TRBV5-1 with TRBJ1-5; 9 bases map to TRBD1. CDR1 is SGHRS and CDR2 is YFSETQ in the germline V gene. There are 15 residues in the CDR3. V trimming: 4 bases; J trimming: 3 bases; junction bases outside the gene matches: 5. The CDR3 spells CASSRGQGYNQPQHF. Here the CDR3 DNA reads TGCGCCAGCAGCCGAGGACAGGGGTACAATCAGCCCCAGCATTTT.

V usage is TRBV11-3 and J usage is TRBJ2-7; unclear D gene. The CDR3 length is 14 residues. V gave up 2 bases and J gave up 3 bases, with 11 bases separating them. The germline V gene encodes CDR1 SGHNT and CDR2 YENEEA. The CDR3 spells CASSLSPPSYEQYF. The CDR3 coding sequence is TGTGCCAGCAGCTTATCTCCACCCAGCTACGAGCAGTACTTC.

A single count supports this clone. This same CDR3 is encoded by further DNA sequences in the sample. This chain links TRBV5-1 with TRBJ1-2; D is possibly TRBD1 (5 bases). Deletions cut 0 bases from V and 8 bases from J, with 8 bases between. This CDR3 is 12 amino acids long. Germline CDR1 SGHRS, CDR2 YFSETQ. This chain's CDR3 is CASSLGGDGYTF. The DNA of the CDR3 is TGCGCCAGCAGCTTGGGGGGGGACGGCTACACCTTC.

This chain's CDR3 is CASSLGQGRQETQYF. CDR3 sequence (DNA): TGCGCCAGCAGCCTGGGACAGGGCAGGCAAGAGACCCAGTACTTC. The chain uses TRBV5-1 and TRBJ2-5; TRBD1 matches at 9 bases. V gave up 4 bases and J gave up 2 bases; unmatched junction bases: 6. Germline loops: CDR1 SGHRS, CDR2 YFSETQ. CDR3 size: 15 residues.

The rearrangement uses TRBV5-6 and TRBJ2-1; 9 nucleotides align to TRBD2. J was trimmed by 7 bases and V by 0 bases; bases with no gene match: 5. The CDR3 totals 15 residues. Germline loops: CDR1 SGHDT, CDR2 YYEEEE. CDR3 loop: CASSLVGGGENEQFF. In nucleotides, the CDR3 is TGTGCCAGCAGCTTGGTTGGCGGGGGGGAGAATGAGCAGTTCTTC.

This chain's CDR3 is CASSTKQGSSSYNEQFF. Written as DNA, the CDR3 is TGCGCCAGCAGCACCAAACAGGGATCGAGCTCCTACAATGAGCAGTTCTTC. The V and J genes are TRBV5-1 and TRBJ2-1, with TRBD1 as a possible D gene (6 bases). Trimming pared 4 bases from V and 0 bases from J, leaving 17 bases between. Looked up from germline, CDR1 is SGHRS and CDR2 is YFSETQ. The CDR3 has 17 residues. The variable domain in full, with the rest retrieved from reference TRBV5-1 and TRBJ2-1, is KAGVTQTPRYLIKTRGQQVTLSCSPISGHRSVSWYQQTPGQGLQFLFEYFSETQRNKGNFPGRFSGRQFSNSRSEMNVSTLELGDSALYLCASSTKQGSSSYNEQFFGPGTRLTVL.

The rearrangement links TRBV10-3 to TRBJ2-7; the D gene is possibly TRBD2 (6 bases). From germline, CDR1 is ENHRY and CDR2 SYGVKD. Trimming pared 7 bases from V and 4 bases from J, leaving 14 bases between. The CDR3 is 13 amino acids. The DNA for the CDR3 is TGTGCCATCACTGCGGGGATAAAGTACGAGCAGTACTTC. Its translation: CAITAGIKYEQYF.

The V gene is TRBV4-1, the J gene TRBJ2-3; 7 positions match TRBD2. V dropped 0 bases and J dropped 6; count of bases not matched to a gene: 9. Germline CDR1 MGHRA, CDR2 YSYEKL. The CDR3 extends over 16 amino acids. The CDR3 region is CASSQEWAGVGDTQYF. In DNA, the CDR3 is TGCGCCAGCAGCCAAGAATGGGCGGGGGTCGGGGATACGCAGTATTTT.

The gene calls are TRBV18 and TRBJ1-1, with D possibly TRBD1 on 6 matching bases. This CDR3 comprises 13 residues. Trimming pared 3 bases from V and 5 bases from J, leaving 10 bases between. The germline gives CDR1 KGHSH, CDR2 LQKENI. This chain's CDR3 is CASSPKQGTEAFF. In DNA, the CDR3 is TGTGCCAGCTCACCTAAACAGGGAACTGAAGCTTTCTTT.

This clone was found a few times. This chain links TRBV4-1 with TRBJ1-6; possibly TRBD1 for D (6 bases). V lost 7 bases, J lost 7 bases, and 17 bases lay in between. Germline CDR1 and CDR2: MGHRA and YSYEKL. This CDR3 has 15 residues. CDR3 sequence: CASTGGRGGNSPLHF. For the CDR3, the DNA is TGCGCCAGCACCGGTGGCAGGGGCGGAAATTCACCCCTCCACTTT.

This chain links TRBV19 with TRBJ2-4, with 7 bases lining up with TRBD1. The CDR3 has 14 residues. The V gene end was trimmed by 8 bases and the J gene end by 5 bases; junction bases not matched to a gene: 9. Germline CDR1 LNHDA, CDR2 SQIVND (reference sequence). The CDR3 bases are TGTGCCAGTCACGACAGGGACGGAGAAAACATTCAGTACTTC. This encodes CASHDRDGENIQYF.

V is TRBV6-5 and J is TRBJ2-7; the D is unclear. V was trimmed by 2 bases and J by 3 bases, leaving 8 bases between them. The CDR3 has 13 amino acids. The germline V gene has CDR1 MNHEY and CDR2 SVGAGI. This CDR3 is CASSYVRNYEQYF. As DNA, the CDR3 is TGTGCCAGCAGTTACGTCAGGAACTACGAGCAGTACTTC.

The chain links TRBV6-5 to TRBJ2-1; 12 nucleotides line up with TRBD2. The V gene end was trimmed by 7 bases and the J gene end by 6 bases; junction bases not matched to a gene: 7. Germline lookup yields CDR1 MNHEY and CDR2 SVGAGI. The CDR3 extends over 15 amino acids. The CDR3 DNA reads TGTGCCAGCACCCAGACTAGCGGGGGCATCAATGAGCAGTTCTTC. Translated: CASTQTSGGINEQFF.